This T cell receptor (beta chain) comes out of a study of blood T cell repertoires in COVID-19. The V gene end was trimmed by 3 bases and the J gene end by 1 base; junction bases not matched to a gene: 3. The germline V gene has CDR1 SNHLY and CDR2 FYNNEI. There are 15 residues in the CDR3. Some clones are missing from TCRdb's copy, which holds only in-frame ones; the method was immunoSEQ multiplex PCR. Of about 73,000 clones listed, around 83% were seen once; the top ten hold less than 8%. The origin of this receptor is an older woman with acute or convalescent COVID-19. Sequenced sample: peripheral blood. This rearrangement joins TRBV2 to TRBJ1-1; TRBD1 aligns across 9 bases. The CDR3 DNA follows: TGTGCCAGCAGTGACCGGACAGGGGCGAACACTGAAGCTTTCTTT. Translated, it gives CASSDRTGANTEAFF.